This T cell receptor beta chain is drawn from a study of blood T cell repertoires in COVID-19. The cohort comprised adults aged about 18 to 90 years residing in approximately 25 US areas. Recovery among Cohort 3 donors was established by two negative PCRs, clearance, or symptom resolution. Per the original methods: Amplification of reference gene primers provided the estimated nucleated cell counts. Assay: immunoSEQ multiplex PCR; the TCRdb copy retains only in-frame clones and omits some. D and trimming were read from the DNA, whereas the V and J calls and clone size are those reported in that table. The sample includes fewer than 200,000 clones, approximately 80% of them seen just once. CDR1 and CDR2 from the germline V gene are LNHDA and SQIVND (reference sequence). Losses at the gene ends were 4 bases for V and 3 bases for J; bases not matched to a gene: 5. The CDR3 runs 16 residues.

The clonotype was recovered from a man aged 45 to 65 who had recovered from COVID-19. The sequencing sample was made of PBMCs or T cells enriched from blood (not recorded which). The rearrangement links TRBV19 to TRBJ2-1, with TRBD2 matching 11 bases. CDR3 region: CASSNISGGDYNEQFF. The CDR3 nucleotides are TGTGCCAGTAGTAATATTAGCGGGGGGGACTACAATGAGCAGTTCTTC.